This entry lists 17 T cell receptor beta chains sequenced from one sample in a study of cytomegalovirus exposure and HLA in healthy donors. Clones were read by immunoSEQ multiplex PCR, and TCRdb kept only the in-frame ones, dropping some. The repertoire holds around 300,000 clones, with around 90% as singletons. Sample: PBMCs. The receptors were gathered from a woman aged 25 to 39 in good health and CMV-seropositive.

This chain uses TRBV30 with TRBJ1-1; 9 bases fit TRBD1. Germline CDR1 reads GTSNPN; CDR2 reads SVGIG (reference sequence). The CDR3 has 17 amino acids. V was pared by 6 bases and J by 7 bases, with 21 bases of the junction left unmatched. CDR3 nucleotides: TGTGCCTGCAATCAACCTGTTTGGGGACAGGGACTGGGTGAAGCTTTCTTT. Translating gives CACNQPVWGQGLGEAFF.

The J gene is TRBJ2-7, the V gene TRBV6-5; the match to TRBD1 covers 7 bases. The CDR3 spans 13 residues. Germline V gene sequence: CDR1 MNHEY, CDR2 SVGAGI. V shed 5 bases, J shed 1 base, and the junction held 2 bases outside the gene matches. CDR3 residues: CASSGQDSYEQYF. In nucleotides, the CDR3 is TGTGCCAGCAGTGGACAGGATTCCTACGAGCAGTACTTC.

This sequence joins TRBV5-6 and TRBJ2-5; 8 nucleotides align to TRBD2. Germline CDR1 is SGHDT and CDR2 is YYEEEE. The trim removed 1 base at V and 1 base at J, leaving 3 bases unmatched. The CDR3 extends over 15 amino acids. The CDR3 loop is CASSLTSGPQETQYF. Here the CDR3 DNA reads TGTGCCAGCAGCTTGACTAGCGGTCCCCAAGAGACCCAGTACTTC. Based on the CDR3 plus reference TRBV5-6 and TRBJ2-5, the full variable domain is DAGVTQSPTHLIKTRGQQVTLRCSPKSGHDTVSWYQQALGQGPQFIFQYYEEEERQRGNFPDRFSGHQFPNYSSELNVNALLLGDSALYLCASSLTSGPQETQYFGPGTRLLVL.

The chain recombines TRBV27 with TRBJ2-7; possibly TRBD1 for D (6 bases). The CDR3 consists of 16 residues. The V gene's germline CDR1 is MNHEY and CDR2 SMNVEV (reference sequence). Trimming took 7 bases from V and 3 from J, leaving 22 bases between them. The CDR3: CASTRSPGHPLYEQYF. The CDR3 region has the DNA TGTGCCAGCACCCGATCGCCGGGACACCCTCTCTACGAGCAGTACTTC.

This rearrangement joins TRBV18 to TRBJ2-7; no firm D call. The CDR3 sequence is 12 residues long. CDR1 and CDR2 from the germline V gene are KGHSH and LQKENI. Trimming cost V 2 bases and J 6 bases, with 8 bases left between them. This chain's CDR3 is CASSPGNPEQYF. The CDR3 DNA is TGTGCCAGCTCACCAGGCAATCCCGAGCAGTACTTC.

The V and J genes are TRBV27 and TRBJ2-7; no reliable D call. V was clipped by 7 bases and J by 0 bases, with 7 bases between them. CDR3 length equals 12 residues. Germline V lookup: CDR1 MNHEY, CDR2 SMNVEV (reference sequence). The CDR3 DNA reads as TGTGCCAGCAAAGGGTACTCCTACGAGCAGTACTTC. This codes for CASKGYSYEQYF.

CDR3: CATRVGPDAWQPQHF. The DNA for the CDR3 is TGTGCCACCAGGGTAGGGCCGGACGCATGGCAGCCCCAGCATTTT. The V gene is TRBV6-5, the J gene TRBJ1-5, with D perhaps TRBD1 (5 bases). The germline V gene encodes CDR1 MNHEY and CDR2 SVGAGI. The CDR3 consists of 15 residues. Trimming took off 10 bases at V and 7 bases at J, with 23 bases between the two ends.

The rearrangement links TRBV5-6 to TRBJ2-3, with 12 bases matching TRBD2. The CDR3 runs to 17 residues. V lost 2 bases and J lost 2; bases outside the gene matches: 6. Germline assignment: CDR1 SGHDT and CDR2 YYEEEE. In nucleotides, the CDR3 is TGTGCCAGCAGCTTACTAGCGGGGGGCCGAGTCACAGATACGCAGTATTTT. Translated, it gives CASSLLAGGRVTDTQYF.

The chain couples TRBV2 to TRBJ2-3; 8 bases agree with TRBD2. In germline, CDR1 is SNHLY, CDR2 FYNNEI. The J segment lost 3 bases and the V segment lost 7 bases, leaving 9 bases of the junction unmatched. The CDR3 is 15 residues long. CDR3 region: CASNRNGGVTDTQYF. For the CDR3, the DNA is TGTGCCAGCAATCGGAACGGGGGGGTTACAGATACGCAGTATTTT.

The chain couples TRBV27 to TRBJ2-2; no firm D call. Trimming took 5 bases from V and 0 from J, leaving 7 bases between them. The germline V gene encodes CDR1 MNHEY and CDR2 SMNVEV (reference sequence). The CDR3 runs to 14 residues. The chain's CDR3 is CASSRVANTGELFF. The CDR3 DNA is TGTGCCAGCAGTAGGGTCGCGAACACCGGGGAGCTGTTTTTT.

The rearrangement joins TRBV30 to TRBJ1-1; D might be TRBD1 (6 bases). V was shortened by 6 bases and J by 0 bases, with 17 bases between the two germline ends. This CDR3 is built from 15 residues. Germline V gives CDR1 GTSNPN, CDR2 SVGIG (reference sequence). As DNA, the CDR3 is TGTGCCTGCGAGCCCGACAGGACAATGAACACTGAAGCTTTCTTT. Protein product: CACEPDRTMNTEAFF. Full variable domain (missing parts from reference TRBV30 and TRBJ1-1): SQTIHQWPATLVQPVGSPLSLECTVEGTSNPNLYWYRQAAGRGLQLLFYSVGIGQISSEVPQNLSASRPQDRQFILSSKKLLLSDSGFYLCACEPDRTMNTEAFFGQGTRLTVV.

In the case of this clone: The junction differs from germline at one of its ends, possibly a read error. The chain uses TRBV2 and TRBJ2-7; D gene ambiguous. The CDR3 runs to 9 residues. Germline CDR1 SNHLY, CDR2 FYNNEI. The CDR3 loop reads CASSERPIF. CDR3 DNA sequence: TGTGCCAGCAGTGAACGACCTATCTTC.

This chain links TRBV5-4 with TRBJ2-1; no firm D call. This CDR3 contains 13 residues. The germline gives CDR1 SGHNT, CDR2 YYREEE (reference sequence). V was clipped by 3 bases and J by 4 bases, with 8 bases between them. CDR3 sequence (DNA): TGTGCCAGCAGCTCCAAACAATACAATGAGCAGTTCTTC. Residues: CASSSKQYNEQFF.

The chain joins TRBV28 to TRBJ1-2; D not certain. There are 10 residues in the CDR3. V was pared by 11 bases and J by 5 bases, with 9 bases between. Germline V gene sequence: CDR1 MDHEN, CDR2 SYDVKM. CDR3 sequence: CASRDYGYTF. The CDR3 DNA reads as TGTGCCTCAAGGGATTATGGCTACACCTTC.

The rearrangement links TRBV6-4 to TRBJ2-2; D call uncertain. This CDR3 is 13 amino acids long. Per germline, CDR1 MRHNA and CDR2 SNTAGT. Trimming took 7 bases from V and 2 from J, leaving 8 bases between them. The CDR3 spells CASKDRNTGELFF. In DNA, the CDR3 is TGTGCCAGCAAGGACCGCAACACCGGGGAGCTGTTTTTT.

This chain uses TRBV9 with TRBJ2-2, with 8 bases fitting TRBD1. The CDR3 length is 13 residues. CDR1 is SGDLS, CDR2 YYNGEE, per germline. Losses at the gene ends were 5 bases for V and 6 bases for J; bases not matched to a gene: 3. The CDR3: CASRKQGAGELFF. The DNA for the CDR3 is TGTGCCAGCAGGAAACAGGGGGCCGGGGAGCTGTTTTTT.

The count of this clone is one. The chain is built from TRBV6-1 and TRBJ1-4; 8 bases line up with TRBD1. The CDR3 totals 15 residues. The V gene's germline CDR1 is MNHNS and CDR2 SASEGT. The V gene end was trimmed by 8 bases and the J gene end by 3 bases; junction bases not matched to a gene: 8. CDR3 region: CASYGQGVANEKLFF. CDR3 DNA: TGTGCCAGCTACGGACAGGGAGTGGCTAATGAAAAACTGTTTTTT.